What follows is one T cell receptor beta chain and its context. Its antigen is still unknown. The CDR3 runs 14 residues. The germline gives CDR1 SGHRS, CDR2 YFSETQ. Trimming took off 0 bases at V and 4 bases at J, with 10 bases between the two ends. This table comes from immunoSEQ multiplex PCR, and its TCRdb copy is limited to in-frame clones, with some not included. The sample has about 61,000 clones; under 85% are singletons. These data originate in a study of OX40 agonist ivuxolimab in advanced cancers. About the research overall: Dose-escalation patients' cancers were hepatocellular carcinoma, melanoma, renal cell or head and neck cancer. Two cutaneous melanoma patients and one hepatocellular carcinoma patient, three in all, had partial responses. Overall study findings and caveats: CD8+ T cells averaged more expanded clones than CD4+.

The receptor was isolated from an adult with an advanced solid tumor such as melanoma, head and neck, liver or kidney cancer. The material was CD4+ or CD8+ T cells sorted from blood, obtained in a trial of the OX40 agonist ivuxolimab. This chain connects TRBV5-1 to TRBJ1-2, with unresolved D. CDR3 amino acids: CASSLELVSYGYTF. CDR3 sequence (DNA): TGCGCCAGCAGCTTGGAACTGGTTTCCTATGGCTACACCTTC.